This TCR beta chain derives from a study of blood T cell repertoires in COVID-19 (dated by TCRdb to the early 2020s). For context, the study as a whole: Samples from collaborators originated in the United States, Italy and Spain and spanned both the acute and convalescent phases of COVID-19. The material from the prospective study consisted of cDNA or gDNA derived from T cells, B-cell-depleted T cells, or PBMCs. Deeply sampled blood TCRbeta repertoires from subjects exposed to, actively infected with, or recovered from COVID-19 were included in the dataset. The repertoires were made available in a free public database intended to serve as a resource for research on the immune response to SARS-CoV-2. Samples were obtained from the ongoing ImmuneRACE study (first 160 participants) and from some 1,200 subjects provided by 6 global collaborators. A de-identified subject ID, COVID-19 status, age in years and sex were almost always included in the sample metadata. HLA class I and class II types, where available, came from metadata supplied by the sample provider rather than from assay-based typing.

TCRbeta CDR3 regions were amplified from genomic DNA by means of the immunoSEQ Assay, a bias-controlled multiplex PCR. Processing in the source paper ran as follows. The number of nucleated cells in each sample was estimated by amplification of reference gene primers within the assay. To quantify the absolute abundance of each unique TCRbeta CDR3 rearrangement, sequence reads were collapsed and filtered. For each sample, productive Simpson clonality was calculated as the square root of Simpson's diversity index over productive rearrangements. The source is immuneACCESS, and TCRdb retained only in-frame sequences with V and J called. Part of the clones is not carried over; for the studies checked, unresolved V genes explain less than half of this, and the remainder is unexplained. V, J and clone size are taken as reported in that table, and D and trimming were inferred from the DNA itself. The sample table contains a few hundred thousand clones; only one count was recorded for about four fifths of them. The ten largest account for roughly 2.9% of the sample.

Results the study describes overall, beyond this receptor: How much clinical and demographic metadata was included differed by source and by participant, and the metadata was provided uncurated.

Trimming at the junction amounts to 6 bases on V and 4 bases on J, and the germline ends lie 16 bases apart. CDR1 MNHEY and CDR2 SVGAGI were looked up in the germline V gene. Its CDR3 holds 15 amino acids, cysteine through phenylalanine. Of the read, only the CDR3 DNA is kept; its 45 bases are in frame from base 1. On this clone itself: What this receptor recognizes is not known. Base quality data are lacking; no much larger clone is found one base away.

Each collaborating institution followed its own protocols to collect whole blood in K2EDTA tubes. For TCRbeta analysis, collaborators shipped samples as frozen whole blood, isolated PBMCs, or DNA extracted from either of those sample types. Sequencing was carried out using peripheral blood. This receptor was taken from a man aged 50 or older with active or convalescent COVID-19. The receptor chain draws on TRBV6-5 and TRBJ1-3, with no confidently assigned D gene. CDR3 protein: CASRRERAWGNTIYF. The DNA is TGTGCCAGCAGGAGGGAGAGGGCTTGGGGAAACACCATATATTTT.